The T cell receptor beta chain under discussion was sequenced for a study of blood T cell repertoires in COVID-19. Overall study context: Both acute and convalescent COVID-19 samples were obtained from the United States, Italy and Spain. In each case, the material was cDNA or gDNA derived from T cells, B-cell-depleted T cells, or PBMCs.

Deletions cut 5 bases from V and 0 bases from J, with 29 bases between. The CDR3 length is 21 residues. CDR1 and CDR2 from the germline V gene are MNHNY and SVGAGI (reference sequence). What the recovered Cohort 3 donors had was two negative PCRs, clearance, or symptom resolution. Method: immunoSEQ multiplex PCR; TCRdb's copy keeps in-frame clones and lacks some. The data show about 310,000 clones, approximately 90% seen once. The receptor comes from a middle-aged woman who had recovered from COVID-19. The sequenced material came from PBMCs or T cells enriched from blood (not recorded which). This chain links TRBV6-6 with TRBJ1-5; D gene uncertain. CDR3 loop: CASSLTAPRYSGLYSNQPQHF. CDR3 coding DNA: TGTGCCAGCAGTCTCACTGCCCCCCGCTACTCAGGACTCTATAGCAATCAGCCCCAGCATTTT.